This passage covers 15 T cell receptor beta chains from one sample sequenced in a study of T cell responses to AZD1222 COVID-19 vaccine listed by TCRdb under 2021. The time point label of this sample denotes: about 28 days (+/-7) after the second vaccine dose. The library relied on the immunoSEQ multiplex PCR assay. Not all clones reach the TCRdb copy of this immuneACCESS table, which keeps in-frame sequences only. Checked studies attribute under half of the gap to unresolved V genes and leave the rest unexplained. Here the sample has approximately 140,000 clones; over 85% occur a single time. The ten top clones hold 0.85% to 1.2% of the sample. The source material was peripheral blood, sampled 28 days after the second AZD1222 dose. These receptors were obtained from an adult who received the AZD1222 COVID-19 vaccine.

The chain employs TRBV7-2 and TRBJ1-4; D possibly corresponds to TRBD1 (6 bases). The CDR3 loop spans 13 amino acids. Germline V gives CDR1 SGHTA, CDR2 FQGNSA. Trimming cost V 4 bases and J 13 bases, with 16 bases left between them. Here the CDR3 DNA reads TGTGCCAGCAGCTCCCAGCGGGGGCAAAGACTGTTTTTT. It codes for CASSSQRGQRLFF.

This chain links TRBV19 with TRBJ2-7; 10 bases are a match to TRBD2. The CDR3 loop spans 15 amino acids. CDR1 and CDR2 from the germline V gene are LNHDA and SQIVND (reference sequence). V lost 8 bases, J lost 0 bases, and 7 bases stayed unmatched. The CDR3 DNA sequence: TGTGCCAGTGCTGCCTGGACTAGCGGCTCCTACGAGCAGTACTTC. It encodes CASAAWTSGSYEQYF.

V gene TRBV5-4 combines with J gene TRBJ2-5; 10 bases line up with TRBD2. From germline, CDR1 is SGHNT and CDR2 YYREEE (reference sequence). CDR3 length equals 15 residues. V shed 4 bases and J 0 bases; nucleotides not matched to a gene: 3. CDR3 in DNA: TGTGCCAGCAGCCCTGGACTAGCGGACCAAGAGACCCAGTACTTC. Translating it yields CASSPGLADQETQYF.

The CDR3 nucleotides read TGCGCCAGCAGCTTGGTAGGGGATTCACCCCTCCACTTT. Translated: CASSLVGDSPLHF. V gene TRBV5-1 combines with J gene TRBJ1-6; TRBD1 might be the D (5 bases). Germline lookup yields CDR1 SGHRS and CDR2 YFSETQ. The CDR3 is 13 amino acids. The germline V and J ends were trimmed by 0 bases and 8 bases, with 6 bases remaining between them.

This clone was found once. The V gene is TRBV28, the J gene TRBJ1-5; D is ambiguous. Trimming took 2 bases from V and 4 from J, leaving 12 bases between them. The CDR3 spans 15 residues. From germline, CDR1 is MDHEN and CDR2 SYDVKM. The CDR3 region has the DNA TGTGCCAGCAGTTTAAGCGATGGCAGAAATCAGCCCCAGCATTTT. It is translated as CASSLSDGRNQPQHF.

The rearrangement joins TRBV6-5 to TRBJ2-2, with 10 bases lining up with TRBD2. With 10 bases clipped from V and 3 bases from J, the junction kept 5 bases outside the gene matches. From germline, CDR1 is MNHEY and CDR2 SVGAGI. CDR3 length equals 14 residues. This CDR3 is CATSGRYDTGELFF. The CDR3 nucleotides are TGTGCCACTAGCGGGAGATATGACACCGGGGAGCTGTTTTTT.

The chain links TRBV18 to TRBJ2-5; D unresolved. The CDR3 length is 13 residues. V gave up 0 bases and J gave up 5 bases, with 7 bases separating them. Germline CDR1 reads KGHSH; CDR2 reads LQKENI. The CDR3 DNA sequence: TGTGCCAGCTCACCACCTCCTCGGGAGACCCAGTACTTC. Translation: CASSPPPRETQYF.

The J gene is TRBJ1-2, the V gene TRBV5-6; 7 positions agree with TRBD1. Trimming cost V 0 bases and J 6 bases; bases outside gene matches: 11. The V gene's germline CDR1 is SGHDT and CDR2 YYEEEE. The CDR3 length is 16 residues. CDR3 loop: CASSLGPDRAGDGYTF. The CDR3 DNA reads TGTGCCAGCAGCTTGGGGCCCGACAGGGCCGGGGATGGCTACACCTTC.

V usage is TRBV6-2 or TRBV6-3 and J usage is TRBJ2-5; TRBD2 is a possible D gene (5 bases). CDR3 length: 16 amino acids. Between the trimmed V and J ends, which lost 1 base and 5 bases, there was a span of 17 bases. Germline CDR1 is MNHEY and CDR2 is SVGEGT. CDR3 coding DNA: TGTGCCAGCAGTTACTGGAAGGGTAACGGCGGGGAGACCCAGTACTTC. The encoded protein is CASSYWKGNGGETQYF.

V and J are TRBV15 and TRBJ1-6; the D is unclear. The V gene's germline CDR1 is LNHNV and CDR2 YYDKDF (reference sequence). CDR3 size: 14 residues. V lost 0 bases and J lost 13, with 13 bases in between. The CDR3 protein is CATSRDLHSVPLHF. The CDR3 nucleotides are TGTGCCACCAGCAGAGATCTCCACAGTGTGCCCCTCCACTTT.

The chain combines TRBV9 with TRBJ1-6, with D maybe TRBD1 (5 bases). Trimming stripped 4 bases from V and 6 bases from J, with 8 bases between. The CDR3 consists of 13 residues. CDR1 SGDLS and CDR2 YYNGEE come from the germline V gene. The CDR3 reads CASSPDINSPLHF. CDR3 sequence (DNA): TGTGCCAGCAGCCCGGACATTAATTCACCCCTCCACTTT.

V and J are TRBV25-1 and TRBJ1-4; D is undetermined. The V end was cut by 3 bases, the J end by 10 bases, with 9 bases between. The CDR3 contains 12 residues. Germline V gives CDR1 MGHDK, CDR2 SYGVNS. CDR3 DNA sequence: TGTGCCAGCAGTGATAGCATTAGAAAACTGTTTTTT. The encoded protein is CASSDSIRKLFF. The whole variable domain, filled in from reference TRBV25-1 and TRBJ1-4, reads EADIYQTPRYLVIGTGKKITLECSQTMGHDKMYWYQQDPGMELHLIHYSYGVNSTEKGDLSSESTVSRIRTEHFPLTLESARPSHTSQYLCASSDSIRKLFFGSGTQLSVL.

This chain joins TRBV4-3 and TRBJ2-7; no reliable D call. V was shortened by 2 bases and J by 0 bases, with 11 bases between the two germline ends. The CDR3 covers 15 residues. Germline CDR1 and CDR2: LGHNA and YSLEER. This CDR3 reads CASSQLHGLSYEQYF. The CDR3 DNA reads TGCGCCAGCAGCCAACTGCACGGGCTCTCCTACGAGCAGTACTTC.

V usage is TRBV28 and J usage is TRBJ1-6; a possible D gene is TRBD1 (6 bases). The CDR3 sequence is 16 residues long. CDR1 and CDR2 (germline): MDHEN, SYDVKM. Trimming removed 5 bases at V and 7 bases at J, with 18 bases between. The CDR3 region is CASSNPEQGNNSPLHF. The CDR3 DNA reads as TGTGCCAGCAGTAATCCGGAGCAGGGGAACAATTCACCCCTCCACTTT.

In nucleotides, the CDR3 is TGTGCCAGCAGCTTTCAGACAGAACAGTTCTTC. Translating gives CASSFQTEQFF. This chain links TRBV11-1 with TRBJ2-1, with D perhaps TRBD1 (5 bases). V lost 3 bases, J lost 13 bases, and 10 bases lay in between. In germline, CDR1 is SGHAT, CDR2 FQDESV (reference sequence). The CDR3 consists of 11 residues.